A single sample gave rise to the 5 T cell receptor beta chains below, sequenced in a study of blood T cell repertoires in COVID-19. Here immunoSEQ multiplex PCR was the method, and the copy in TCRdb shows in-frame clones only, minus some. This table holds roughly 310,000 clones, 90% found once. The sequencing input was PBMCs or T cells enriched from blood (not recorded which). These receptors all come from a man aged 55 to 70 who had recovered from COVID-19.

The gene calls are TRBV7-2 and TRBJ2-3; 11 bases fit TRBD2. Germline V gives CDR1 SGHTA, CDR2 FQGNSA. J was trimmed by 3 bases and V by 5 bases; bases with no gene match: 16. The CDR3 has 19 residues. The CDR3 DNA sequence: TGTGCCAGCAGCGGCGGCGGTAGCGGGGGGGCATCGTGGACAGATACGCAGTATTTT. Its translation: CASSGGGSGGASWTDTQYF.

The rearrangement links TRBV25-1 to TRBJ2-5; D might be TRBD1 (6 bases). Germline V gene lookup returns CDR1 MGHDK and CDR2 SYGVNS. CDR3 size: 13 residues. Trimming cost V 6 bases and J 5 bases, with 13 bases left between them. CDR3: CASSQGGSETQYF. CDR3 DNA sequence: TGTGCCAGCAGCCAAGGGGGAAGCGAGACCCAGTACTTC.

The rearrangement links TRBV6-5 to TRBJ2-5; TRBD1 is a possible D gene (5 bases). The V gene lost 6 bases and the J gene lost 5 bases, with 13 bases spanning the gap. This CDR3 is 13 amino acids long. Germline CDR1 MNHEY, CDR2 SVGAGI. The CDR3 DNA sequence: TGTGCCAGCAGGGGGCGGTCCACGGAGACCCAGTACTTC. This codes for CASRGRSTETQYF.

The chain uses TRBV20-1 and TRBJ1-1; D is unclear. This CDR3 has 13 residues. Trimming took 3 bases from V and 0 from J, leaving 8 bases between them. Germline V CDR1 and CDR2: DFQATT, SNEGSKA (reference sequence). This CDR3 is CSASVQMNTEAFF. The CDR3 coding sequence is TGCAGTGCTAGTGTCCAGATGAACACTGAAGCTTTCTTT.

The V gene is TRBV7-3, the J gene TRBJ2-3; 7 bases match TRBD2. The CDR3 is made up of 17 amino acids. Looked up from germline, CDR1 is SGHTA and CDR2 is FQGTGA. The V and J ends lost 4 bases and 2 bases, in that order; junction bases with no gene match: 12. The CDR3 nucleotides read TGTGCCAGCAGCTCGTCGACTAGCAGCCCCCCCACAGATACGCAGTATTTT. The encoded protein is CASSSSTSSPPTDTQYF.